This T cell receptor beta chain was recorded in a study of human T cells and chemical hapten exposure. Turning to the study itself: DPC at 2% was the sensitizing agent, placed on about 2 cm by about 2 cm of upper inner arm skin. Yields of TCR per sample differed, chiefly owing to small differences in pooled library volume. Study findings and constraints: As the donors had alopecia, their immune response may differ from healthy people's.

This clonotype was seen ten or more times. The target antigen is unknown. Stated time point: patch test 2, 6 weeks after DPC sensitization. Treatment indicated: therapeutic diphenylcyclopropenone sensitization with weekly scalp DPC. Unfractionated whole blood was the source from which total RNA was extracted. In TCRdb, the RACE reads were re-called with MiXCR into one record per CDR3 protein. This sample has about 69,000 distinct CDR3 sequences, with 10% found just once. Per germline, CDR1 SGHVS and CDR2 FNYEAQ. The V and J ends lost 5 bases and 9 bases, in that order; junction bases with no gene match: 3. This CDR3 contains 12 residues.

The sequence was collected from a woman aged 45-65 years with alopecia areata. Some clones in this sample may be carry-over from other donors' samples. Sequencing used whole blood, obtained in connection with sensitization to the hapten diphenylcyclopropenone (DPC). The chain uses TRBV7-6 and TRBJ2-1; 8 bases align to TRBD1. CDR3 nucleotide sequence: TGTGCCAGCAGCAAACAGGGGGGTGAGCAGTTCTTC. Protein sequence: CASSKQGGEQFF. The variable domain in full, completed from reference TRBV7-6 and TRBJ2-1, reads GAGVSQSPRYKVTKRGQDVALRCDPISGHVSLYWYRQALGQGPEFLTYFNYEAQQDKSGLPNDRFSAERPEGSISTLTIQRTEQRDSAMYRCASSKQGGEQFFGPGTRLTVL.